The 25 T cell receptor beta chains given below trace back to one sample, sequenced in a study of Tregs in tolerant kidney transplant recipients. Sequenced by immunoSEQ multiplex PCR; TCRdb stores in-frame clones only, minus some. The table lists 60,000 or so clones, around four fifths of them singletons. The source material was CD4+ T cells from blood. The source is a human donor in good health.

This chain connects TRBV19 to TRBJ2-1, with 8 bases that match TRBD2. CDR3 size: 16 residues. CDR1 is LNHDA and CDR2 is SQIVND in the germline V gene (reference sequence). The ends lost 0 bases at V and 6 bases at J; junction bases unmatched: 7. The CDR3 region is CASSIDRSGGFNEQFF. The CDR3 nucleotides read TGTGCCAGTAGTATAGATCGGAGCGGGGGTTTCAATGAGCAGTTCTTC.

The chain links TRBV12-5 to TRBJ2-7; TRBD2 agrees at 11 bases. J gave up 7 bases and V 4 bases, and 18 bases lay outside the gene matches. CDR1 LGHNT and CDR2 FRNRAP come from the germline V gene. This CDR3 contains 18 residues. Here the CDR3 reads CASGSRPLAGGLLREQYF. CDR3 sequence (DNA): TGTGCTAGTGGTTCTAGACCCTTAGCGGGGGGGCTTTTGCGGGAGCAGTACTTC.

The V call is TRBV19, the J call TRBJ1-1; D not resolved. The CDR3 consists of 18 residues. Trimming cost V 4 bases and J 0 bases, with 21 bases left between them. The germline gives CDR1 LNHDA, CDR2 SQIVND (reference sequence). The CDR3 nucleotides read TGTGCCAGTAGTACATTCCCCGTGGGAGGGAAGATGAACACTGAAGCTTTCTTT. Amino acids: CASSTFPVGGKMNTEAFF.

The rearrangement links TRBV2 to TRBJ2-1, with 7 bases identical to TRBD2. The CDR3 runs to 15 residues. The junction had 8 bases not matched to a gene; V was cut back by 8 bases and J by 1 base. Looked up from germline, CDR1 is SNHLY and CDR2 is FYNNEI. The CDR3 DNA follows: TGTGCCAGCCAGCGCGCCGGGGGGTCCTACAATGAGCAGTTCTTC. It is translated as CASQRAGGSYNEQFF.

This sequence joins TRBV19 and TRBJ2-7, with 8 positions matching TRBD2. Germline V gene data show CDR1 as LNHDA and CDR2 as SQIVND (reference sequence). This CDR3 contains 14 residues. The V and J ends lost 7 bases and 3 bases, in that order; junction bases with no gene match: 8. CDR3 loop: CASMRGAGYYEQYF. DNA of the CDR3: TGTGCCAGTATGCGGGGGGCAGGGTACTACGAGCAGTACTTC. The entire variable domain, with the rest obtained from reference TRBV19 and TRBJ2-7, is as follows: DGGITQSPKYLFRKEGQNVTLSCEQNLNHDAMYWYRQDPGQGLRLIYYSQIVNDFQKGDIAEGYSVSREKKESFPLTVTSAQKNPTAFYLCASMRGAGYYEQYFGPGTRLTVT.

The V call is TRBV12-2, the J call TRBJ2-7; the table's TRBD2 call for D was not verified on the DNA. TRBV12-2 represents a pseudogene. CDR3 size: 16 residues. CDR3 amino acids: CASRWNGARFTREQYF. The CDR3, as DNA: TGTGCAAGTCGCTGGAATGGAGCCCGATTTACTCGCGAGCAGTACTTC.

The chain carries TRBV6-1 and TRBJ2-1; TRBD2 might be the D (5 bases). Germline values: CDR1 MNHNS, CDR2 SASEGT. Trimming took 8 bases from V and 4 from J, leaving 15 bases between them. The CDR3 extends over 14 amino acids. The DNA of the CDR3 is TGTGCCAGCGAAGGAACGAGCGGATACAATGAGCAGTTCTTC. Amino acid sequence: CASEGTSGYNEQFF.

The chain has TRBV5-4 and TRBJ2-5; 11 positions match TRBD2. CDR1 is SGHNT and CDR2 is YYREEE in the germline V gene (reference sequence). Germline trimming cut 7 bases from V and 2 bases from J; bases unmatched to any gene: 7. The CDR3 is 15 amino acids. The CDR3 spells CASHSSGRHQETQYF. CDR3 DNA: TGTGCCAGCCATTCTAGCGGGAGGCATCAAGAGACCCAGTACTTC.

The chain combines TRBV2 with TRBJ2-3; a weak D match, TRBD2 (6 bases). V lost 1 base to trimming and J lost 2 bases, with 13 bases between them. Germline V lookup: CDR1 SNHLY, CDR2 FYNNEI. The CDR3 runs to 16 residues. The CDR3 loop reads CASSEGTSPNTDTQYF. CDR3 bases: TGTGCCAGCAGTGAAGGCACTAGCCCCAACACAGATACGCAGTATTTT.

This rearrangement joins TRBV6-5 to TRBJ2-7, with 11 bases aligning to TRBD2. Looked up from germline, CDR1 is MNHEY and CDR2 is SVGAGI. The CDR3 has 16 amino acids. V lost 0 bases and J lost 6; bases outside the gene matches: 7. The CDR3 DNA sequence: TGTGCCAGCAGTTACTCGAGTCTAGCGGGAGGAAGCGAGCAGTACTTC. This encodes CASSYSSLAGGSEQYF.

The genes are TRBV4-2 and TRBJ1-1; the match to TRBD1 covers 7 bases. This CDR3 region has 15 residues. The V segment lost 0 bases and the J segment 7 bases; nucleotides outside the gene matches: 8. Looked up from germline, CDR1 is LGHNA and CDR2 is YNFKEQ. The CDR3: CASSQDPGGVGEAFF. The CDR3 nucleotides read TGTGCCAGCAGCCAAGATCCAGGGGGAGTGGGTGAAGCTTTCTTT.

The chain recombines TRBV7-3 with TRBJ2-5; 10 bases line up with TRBD1. CDR3 length: 13 residues. V lost 5 bases to trimming and J lost 5 bases; unmatched junction nucleotides: 2. Germline-derived CDR1 and CDR2 are SGHTA and FQGTGA. In nucleotides, the CDR3 is TGTGCCAGCAGCCAGGACAGGGGGGAGACCCAGTACTTC. It yields the protein CASSQDRGETQYF.

This chain connects TRBV18 to TRBJ2-3, with D maybe TRBD1 (5 bases). Trimming removed 1 base from V and 1 base from J, with 9 bases in between. The length of the CDR3 is 15 residues. In germline, CDR1 is KGHSH, CDR2 LQKENI. The CDR3 DNA is TGTGCCAGCTCACCACGGCAGGGCGGCACAGATACGCAGTATTTT. Protein sequence: CASSPRQGGTDTQYF. Full variable domain (outside the CDR3, taken from reference TRBV18 and TRBJ2-3): NAGVMQNPRHLVRRRGQEARLRCSPMKGHSHVYWYRQLPEEGLKFMVYLQKENIIDESGMPKERFSAEFPKEGPSILRIQQVVRGDSAAYFCASSPRQGGTDTQYFGPGTRLTVL.

The chain is built from TRBV5-4 and TRBJ2-5; D perhaps matches TRBD2 (6 bases). V was cut by 3 bases and J by 5 bases, with 14 bases left in between. The V gene's germline CDR1 is SGHNT and CDR2 YYREEE (reference sequence). CDR3 length: 14 residues. Here the CDR3 reads CASSSRTREETQYF. DNA of the CDR3: TGTGCCAGCAGCTCACGGACCCGGGAGGAGACCCAGTACTTC.

The V gene is TRBV6-6, the J gene TRBJ2-1; possible D gene TRBD2, 5 bases. Germline V CDR1 and CDR2: MNHNY, SVGAGI (reference sequence). The V end was cut by 2 bases, the J end by 8 bases, with 16 bases between. The CDR3 sequence is 15 residues long. CDR3 amino acids: CASSYTGTQTDEQFF. The CDR3 DNA reads as TGTGCCAGCAGTTACACGGGAACCCAGACCGATGAGCAGTTCTTC.

This clone was counted only a few times. The V call is TRBV29-1, the J call TRBJ1-1, with D maybe TRBD1 (5 bases). The germline gives CDR1 SQVTM, CDR2 ANQGSEA. The CDR3 length is 13 residues. V lost 6 bases and J 4 bases, leaving 15 bases between the germline ends. Here the CDR3 reads CSVIPGMGTEAFF. CDR3 coding DNA: TGCAGCGTGATACCAGGGATGGGCACTGAAGCTTTCTTT.

The V and J genes are TRBV7-9 and TRBJ2-5; TRBD1 matches 11 bases. The end of the DNA fits TRBJ2-7 better, so the J call may be wrong. This CDR3 is built from 15 residues. Germline lookup yields CDR1 SEHNR and CDR2 FQNEAQ (reference sequence). CDR3 coding DNA: TGTGCCAGCAGCTATGGGACAGGGGGAATCTACGAGCAGTACTTC. Its protein is CASSYGTGGIYEQYF.

J is TRBJ2-6 and V is TRBV5-1, with a weak D call TRBD1 (5 bases). The CDR3 extends over 14 amino acids. The germline V gene encodes CDR1 SGHRS and CDR2 YFSETQ. Trimming removed 6 bases at V and 0 bases at J, with 7 bases between. Here the CDR3 reads CASTDSSGANVLTF. CDR3 nucleotides: TGCGCCAGCACCGACAGCTCTGGGGCCAACGTCCTGACTTTC.

This clone showed up just once. The V and J genes are TRBV18 and TRBJ2-3; D is undetermined. CDR1 KGHSH and CDR2 LQKENI come from the germline V gene. The CDR3 is 14 amino acids. Trimming shortened V by 2 bases and J by 2 bases, and 8 bases separated the two germline ends. CDR3 in amino acids: CASSPAENTDTQYF. The DNA of the CDR3 is TGTGCCAGCTCACCAGCGGAGAACACAGATACGCAGTATTTT.

Worth noting for this clone: At one boundary the junction diverges from the germline segment, which might be a read error. The rearrangement joins TRBV7-9 to TRBJ1-1; D gene unclear. Per the germline V gene, CDR1 is SEHNR and CDR2 is FQNEAQ (reference sequence). This CDR3 has 15 amino acids. The CDR3 region has the DNA TGTGCCAGCACCTTAAGGGCCATTGGGAACACTGAAGCTTTCTTT. Its protein product is CASTLRAIGNTEAFF.

V and J are TRBV7-9 and TRBJ2-7; maybe TRBD1 (7 bases). The CDR3 totals 15 residues. The germline V gene encodes CDR1 SEHNR and CDR2 FQNEAQ (reference sequence). Trimming took 2 bases from V and 6 from J, leaving 17 bases between them. The CDR3 coding sequence is TGTGCCAGCAGCTTAATTGGGCAGGGGGGAGGCGAGCAGTACTTC. It specifies CASSLIGQGGGEQYF.

V usage is TRBV2 and J usage is TRBJ1-4, with D maybe TRBD1 (6 bases). Between the trimmed V and J ends, which lost 6 bases and 7 bases, there was a span of 21 bases. The germline CDR1 and CDR2 sequences are SNHLY and FYNNEI. CDR3 length: 16 residues. The CDR3 DNA sequence: TGTGCCAGCAGCCAATCGACAGGAAGGCTCGGTGAAAAACTGTTTTTT. Its protein product is CASSQSTGRLGEKLFF. The whole variable domain, remainder taken from reference TRBV2 and TRBJ1-4, is EPEVTQTPSHQVTQMGQEVILRCVPISNHLYFYWYRQILGQKVEFLVSFYNNEISEKSEIFDDQFSVERPDGSNFTLKIRSTKLEDSAMYFCASSQSTGRLGEKLFFGSGTQLSVL.

The chain carries TRBV11-3 and TRBJ1-5, with a tentative D call TRBD1 (5 bases). Germline V gives CDR1 SGHNT, CDR2 YENEEA. The CDR3 consists of 15 residues. Trimming took 1 base from V and 2 from J, leaving 9 bases between them. The CDR3 coding sequence is TGTGCCAGCAGCTTAGGGGGACGAGGCAATCAGCCCCAGCATTTT. Translated, it gives CASSLGGRGNQPQHF.

V gene TRBV7-2 combines with J gene TRBJ2-2; 10 nucleotides match TRBD2. Per the germline V gene, CDR1 is SGHTA and CDR2 is FQGNSA. The CDR3 sequence is 16 residues long. With 0 bases clipped from V and 7 bases from J, the junction kept 5 bases outside the gene matches. The CDR3 reads CASSLASGGSGGELFF. As DNA, the CDR3 is TGTGCCAGCAGCTTAGCTAGCGGGGGGTCTGGCGGGGAGCTGTTTTTT.

The count of this clone is one. The rearrangement uses TRBV7-2 and TRBJ1-1; D gene uncertain. This CDR3 spans 15 amino acids. Germline CDR1 and CDR2: SGHTA and FQGNSA. Trimming cost V 5 bases and J 5 bases, with 18 bases left between them. The CDR3 is CASSPQVSGDTEAFF. The CDR3 DNA is TGTGCCAGCAGCCCTCAGGTGTCCGGGGATACTGAAGCTTTCTTT.